The entry that follows covers one T cell receptor (beta chain) sequence. What it binds is not known. This sample was included in a study of regulatory and conventional T cells in RAG deficiency. TCRdb keeps only in-frame clones here, not all; method: immunoSEQ multiplex PCR. Here the sample spans around 30,000 clones, 70% to 90% being singletons. Regarding the study as a whole: These Omenn syndrome Treg sorts may hold peripherally activated cells instead. RAG-deficient patients showed markedly lower Shannon entropy and higher Simpson indices than control T-cell subsets. Shorter CDR3s in all patient subsets; >85% Treg-Tconv overlap in Omenn.

This CDR3 spans 19 amino acids. Trimming took off 0 bases at V and 5 bases at J, with 25 bases between the two ends. The V gene's germline CDR1 is LNHNV and CDR2 YYDKDF (reference sequence). A further study also used this sample, focusing on regulatory T cells. As that study records: Primers: 52 TRBV forward and 13 TRBJ reverse. In patients, unique TRB V-J pairs were restricted and V/J usage skewed, especially in Tregs.

The chain has TRBV15 and TRBJ2-5; the D gene could be TRBD1 or TRBD2 (6 bases each). The specimen was CD8+ T cells sorted from blood. The receptor comes from a human donor in good health. The CDR3: CATSRDHPRTGARVETQYF. The CDR3 DNA is TGTGCCACCAGCAGAGATCACCCGAGAACGGGGGCCAGGGTGGAGACCCAGTACTTC.